These 14 T cell receptor beta chains came from one sample sequenced in a study of CXCR3-negative and CXCR3-positive naive CD8 T cells. Study-level findings and limits: Hydrophobicity of TRB CDR3s was greater in CXCR3-positive naive cells than in CXCR3-negative naive cells.

UMI-labeled TRB cDNA libraries were prepared by 5' RACE. TCRdb processed the 5' RACE reads again and assigns one entry to each CDR3 protein, with no DNA. Its listing shows over 100,000 distinct CDR3 sequences. What these receptors recognize is not known. The sample taken for sequencing was naive CXCR3+ CD8+ T cells from blood. Subset noted: CD45RO-CCR7+CD27+CD95- naive CD8+ T cells expressing CXCR3 (TNR3+). Receptors originate from a human donor in good health. Some clones in this sample may be carry-over from other donors' samples.

CDR3 protein: CASSSESEEQFF. The chain links TRBV7-3 to TRBJ2-1. This CDR3 comprises 12 residues. The germline V gene has CDR1 SGHTA and CDR2 FQGTGA.

The chain recombines TRBV7-2 with TRBJ2-7; TCRdb outputs TRBD1, but without DNA this stays unchecked. Germline V CDR1 and CDR2: SGHTA, FQGNSA. This CDR3 is built from 15 residues. CDR3 in amino acids: CASSFGTGGSYERYF. The entire variable domain, with the rest obtained from reference TRBV7-2 and TRBJ2-7, is as follows: GAGVSQSPSNKVTEKGKDVELRCDPISGHTALYWYRQSLGQGLEFLIYFQGNSAPDKSGLPSDRFSAERTGGSVSTLTIQRTQQEDSAVYLCASSFGTGGSYERYFGPGTRLTVT.

V and J are TRBV28 and TRBJ1-1. CDR3 length equals 12 residues. The V gene's germline CDR1 is MDHEN and CDR2 SYDVKM. CDR3: CASSLSGTEAFF.

The V call is TRBV28, the J call TRBJ2-2; the D gene TCRdb calls, TRBD1, cannot be checked with no DNA. In germline, CDR1 is MDHEN, CDR2 SYDVKM. The CDR3 spans 16 residues. The CDR3 is CASDPTGQEITGELFF.

The rearrangement joins TRBV5-5 to TRBJ2-3. Germline V gene data show CDR1 as SGHKS and CDR2 as YYEKEE (reference sequence). CDR3 size: 13 residues. The CDR3: CASSFILTDTQYF.

This chain connects TRBV12-3 or TRBV12-4 to TRBJ2-7; lacking DNA, the TRBD1 call made by TCRdb goes unchecked. The CDR3 contains 18 residues. The CDR3: CASSPHGQGPTLSYEQYF.

This chain uses TRBV24-1 with TRBJ2-1; TCRdb's D gene call, TRBD1, goes unchecked for lack of DNA. Germline lookup yields CDR1 KGHDR and CDR2 SFDVKD. The CDR3 is made up of 15 amino acids. The CDR3 here is CASSDPSKNYNEQFF.

The gene calls are TRBV7-6 and TRBJ2-1; there is no DNA to check the TCRdb D call of TRBD2. The CDR3 extends over 16 amino acids. The V gene's germline CDR1 is SGHVS and CDR2 FNYEAQ. The CDR3 sequence: CASSPLAGEVYNEQFF.

The chain couples TRBV7-3 to TRBJ1-1. The length of the CDR3 is 17 residues. Germline V gene data show CDR1 as SGHTA and CDR2 as FQGTGA. The CDR3 is CASSLIWFGPVNTEAFF. Full variable domain (rest looked up from reference TRBV7-3 and TRBJ1-1): GAGVSQTPSNKVTEKGKYVELRCDPISGHTALYWYRQSLGQGPEFLIYFQGTGAADDSGLPNDRFFAVRPEGSVSTLKIQRTERGDSAVYLCASSLIWFGPVNTEAFFGQGTRLTVV.

CDR3 sequence: CASSFLIQETQYF. The chain combines TRBV7-6 with TRBJ2-5. This CDR3 comprises 13 residues. The germline V gene encodes CDR1 SGHVS and CDR2 FNYEAQ.

The J gene is TRBJ2-1, the V gene TRBV5-5. Germline CDR1 reads SGHKS; CDR2 reads YYEKEE (reference sequence). The CDR3 sequence is 15 residues long. CDR3 sequence: CASSLQAGYYNEQFF.

CDR3 sequence reads: CASSDRQAKTEQYF. The chain recombines TRBV5-1 with TRBJ2-7; no DNA is available, so the TRBD1 call from TCRdb remains unchecked. The CDR3 extends over 14 amino acids. The germline CDR1 and CDR2 sequences are SGHRS and YFSETQ.

This chain links TRBV29-1 with TRBJ1-1; the TCRdb call, TRBD1, lacks DNA for checking. Germline lookup yields CDR1 SQVTM and CDR2 ANQGSEA. The CDR3 length is 16 residues. CDR3 sequence reads: CSVEVWDRVSDTEAFF.

This chain uses TRBV29-1 with TRBJ2-1; the D call of TRBD2 rests on TCRdb alone, since no DNA is present to check it. In germline, CDR1 is SQVTM, CDR2 ANQGSEA. This CDR3 contains 15 residues. The CDR3 region is CSALLALRLYNEQFF.